This note documents a single TCR beta chain sequence. The junction differs from germline at one of its ends, possibly a read error. The record originates from a study of blood T cell repertoires in COVID-19. The assay was immunoSEQ multiplex PCR, and TCRdb's table has in-frame clones only and misses some. The table shows approximately 300,000 clones, with about 92% occurring only once. The sequence came from a woman aged 25-40 years who had recovered from COVID-19. The sequenced sample was PBMCs or T cells enriched from blood (not recorded which).

This CDR3 reads CASSQGTSGTTDTQYF. Written as DNA, the CDR3 is TGTGCTAGCAGCCAGGGGACTAGCGGGACCACAGATACGCAGTATTTT. The V gene is TRBV7-7, the J gene TRBJ2-3; TRBD2 aligns across 13 bases. Germline V gene sequence: CDR1 SSHAT, CDR2 FNYEAQ (reference sequence). This CDR3 comprises 16 residues. The full variable domain, completed using reference TRBV7-7 and TRBJ2-3, is GAGVSQSPRYKVTKRGQDVTLRCDPISSHATLYWYQQALGQGPEFLTYFNYEAQPDKSGLPSDRFSAERPEGSISTLTIQRTEQRDSAMYRCASSQGTSGTTDTQYFGPGTRLTVL.